The 30 T cell receptor beta chains below were found in one sample sequenced in a study of CD8 T cells in Susac syndrome. With random hexamers, roughly 0.45 to 1 ug RNA was reverse transcribed. TCRdb ran MiXCR on the immunoSEQ multiplex PCR reads and lists one entry per CDR3 protein. This sample has approximately 70,000 distinct CDR3 sequences, with about 94% found just once. Sample: CD8+ T cells from PBMCs. These receptors all stem from a human donor with multiple sclerosis.

This sequence joins TRBV7-2 and TRBJ2-7; D is undetermined. The CDR3 is 12 amino acids. Germline assignment: CDR1 SGHTA and CDR2 FQGNSA. V was pared by 7 bases and J by 3 bases, with 10 bases between. This CDR3 reads CASKQAGYEQYF. In nucleotides, the CDR3 is TGTGCCAGCAAGCAGGCAGGCTACGAGCAGTACTTC.

This chain uses TRBV7-3 with TRBJ2-5; 8 bases fit TRBD1. The CDR3 runs to 16 residues. Germline CDR1 SGHTA, CDR2 FQGTGA. The V gene end was trimmed by 1 base and the J gene end by 3 bases; junction bases not matched to a gene: 7. CDR3 DNA sequence: TGTGCCAGCAGCTTAAGGGGGACAGGTTATGAAGAGACCCAGTACTTC. This sequence encodes CASSLRGTGYEETQYF.

This chain connects TRBV15 to TRBJ2-6, with D tentatively TRBD1 or TRBD2 (5 bases each). Trimming left V 0 bases short and J 3 bases short, with 6 bases between. From germline, CDR1 is LNHNV and CDR2 YYDKDF (reference sequence). The CDR3 sequence is 15 residues long. The CDR3 here is CATSREGDGANVLTF. CDR3 in DNA: TGTGCCACCAGCAGAGAGGGGGATGGGGCCAACGTCCTGACTTTC.

This sequence joins TRBV20-1 and TRBJ2-7, with D tentatively TRBD1 (5 bases). V lost 0 bases to trimming and J lost 1 base, with 13 bases between them. The CDR3 totals 15 residues. The germline V gene encodes CDR1 DFQATT and CDR2 SNEGSKA (reference sequence). The CDR3 DNA reads TGCAGTGCTAGAGATCAACACAGGCCATCCTACGAGCAGTACTTC. Protein product: CSARDQHRPSYEQYF.

The chain couples TRBV3-1 to TRBJ2-3; the match to TRBD2 covers 8 bases. The germline gives CDR1 LGHDT, CDR2 YNNKEL (reference sequence). The ends lost 0 bases at V and 0 bases at J; junction bases unmatched: 11. This CDR3 contains 19 residues. CDR3 nucleotide sequence: TGTGCCAGCAGCCAAGAAATTAGCGGGGAGACCTTTAGCACAGATACGCAGTATTTT. Protein product: CASSQEISGETFSTDTQYF.

This clonotype is a singleton in its sample. The gene calls are TRBV6-2 or TRBV6-3 and TRBJ2-7, with D possibly being TRBD1 (6 bases). There are 16 residues in the CDR3. Trimming cost V 9 bases and J 3 bases, with 24 bases left between them. Germline loops: CDR1 MNHEY, CDR2 SVGEGT. CDR3 DNA sequence: TGTGCCAGTCGGACAGAAAAGACCTTCCCGAACTACGAGCAGTACTTC. Translating gives CASRTEKTFPNYEQYF.

The V and J genes are TRBV29-1 and TRBJ1-5; D gene uncertain. V lost 3 bases and J lost 6, with 3 bases in between. The CDR3 runs 10 residues. Germline V gene lookup returns CDR1 SQVTM and CDR2 ANQGSEA. The CDR3 loop reads CSVEVQPQHF. DNA for the CDR3: TGCAGCGTTGAGGTTCAGCCCCAGCATTTT.

The V call is TRBV15, the J call TRBJ2-1; TRBD2 might be the D (5 bases). CDR1 is LNHNV and CDR2 is YYDKDF in the germline V gene (reference sequence). The V and J ends lost 0 bases and 7 bases respectively, with 7 bases between them. The CDR3 has 13 residues. The CDR3 region is CATSRDRGNEQFF. The CDR3, as DNA: TGTGCCACCAGCAGAGACCGAGGGAATGAGCAGTTCTTC.

The chain has TRBV7-9 and TRBJ2-6; D is undetermined. Germline V gene sequence: CDR1 SEHNR, CDR2 FQNEAQ (reference sequence). Trimming pared 5 bases from V and 4 bases from J, leaving 12 bases between. The CDR3 consists of 15 residues. In DNA form, the CDR3 reads TGTGCCAGCAGCCCGGGTCGGCTCGGGGCCAACGTCCTGACTTTC. This sequence encodes CASSPGRLGANVLTF.

This sequence joins TRBV9 and TRBJ2-1, with TRBD1 matching 10 bases. Trimming took 3 bases from V and 4 from J; bases not matched to a gene: 10. The CDR3 consists of 17 residues. Germline CDR1 is SGDLS and CDR2 is YYNGEE. For the CDR3, the DNA is TGTGCCAGCAGCGCATCCGGGACAGGGGAAGGTTACAATGAGCAGTTCTTC. Translating gives CASSASGTGEGYNEQFF.

The V gene is TRBV7-3, the J gene TRBJ2-7, with 7 bases lining up with TRBD1. This CDR3 has 11 amino acids. Germline V lookup: CDR1 SGHTA, CDR2 FQGTGA. V shed 5 bases and J 6 bases; nucleotides not matched to a gene: 1. In nucleotides, the CDR3 is TGTGCCAGCAGCACAGGGGTCGAGCAGTACTTC. This codes for CASSTGVEQYF.

The V call is TRBV7-9, the J call TRBJ2-7, with 7 bases that match TRBD2. V lost 1 base and J lost 6; bases outside the gene matches: 3. This CDR3 has 13 amino acids. The germline CDR1 and CDR2 sequences are SEHNR and FQNEAQ (reference sequence). The CDR3 DNA is TGTGCCAGCAGCTTAGAGCGGGGTTCCGAGCAGTACTTC. This encodes CASSLERGSEQYF.

The rearrangement joins TRBV19 to TRBJ2-1; TRBD2 aligns across 7 bases. The CDR3 runs 13 residues. The germline V gene encodes CDR1 LNHDA and CDR2 SQIVND (reference sequence). The CDR3 region is CASSGGDHNEQFF. The CDR3 DNA is TGTGCTTCTAGCGGAGGGGACCACAATGAGCAGTTCTTC. Full variable domain (outside the CDR3, taken from reference TRBV19 and TRBJ2-1): DGGITQSPKYLFRKEGQNVTLSCEQNLNHDAMYWYRQDPGQGLRLIYYSQIVNDFQKGDIAEGYSVSREKKESFPLTVTSAQKNPTAFYLCASSGGDHNEQFFGPGTRLTVL.

This chain connects TRBV28 to TRBJ1-2; no clear D. Germline V gene lookup returns CDR1 MDHEN and CDR2 SYDVKM. The CDR3 extends over 15 amino acids. V was pared by 2 bases and J by 6 bases, with 16 bases between. The CDR3 bases are TGTGCCAGCAGTTTACCTCCTAATGGAGTAGATGGCTACACCTTC. As protein: CASSLPPNGVDGYTF.

This chain uses TRBV3-1 with TRBJ2-1; TRBD2 is a possible D gene (6 bases). The CDR3 has 16 residues. Germline V gene sequence: CDR1 LGHDT, CDR2 YNNKEL (reference sequence). V shed 4 bases and J shed 7 bases, with 20 bases lying between them. CDR3 coding DNA: TGTGCCAGCAGCCCGGTTCTAGCGAGCAGACTGAATGAGCAGTTCTTC. Translation gives CASSPVLASRLNEQFF.

This rearrangement joins TRBV9 to TRBJ2-1; no firm D call. CDR3 length: 11 amino acids. V was clipped by 5 bases and J by 9 bases, with 9 bases between them. The germline CDR1 and CDR2 sequences are SGDLS and YYNGEE. CDR3 protein: CASSYIGEQFF. The DNA of the CDR3 is TGTGCCAGCAGTTATATAGGTGAGCAGTTCTTC.

The chain joins TRBV3-1 to TRBJ2-7, with a possible D match to TRBD2 (7 bases). Trimming pared 0 bases from V and 0 bases from J, leaving 12 bases between. The CDR3 sequence is 16 residues long. Germline V gene lookup returns CDR1 LGHDT and CDR2 YNNKEL (reference sequence). The CDR3 is CASSQDQGRASYEQYF. CDR3 DNA sequence: TGTGCCAGCAGCCAAGATCAGGGGAGGGCCTCCTACGAGCAGTACTTC.

The chain carries TRBV6-4 and TRBJ2-1; D is possibly TRBD1 (8 bases). The CDR3 contains 15 residues. Germline-derived CDR1 and CDR2 are MRHNA and SNTAGT. Deletions cut 6 bases from V and 10 bases from J, with 22 bases between. The CDR3 DNA follows: TGTGCCAGCAGCGAGACAGGGGAGGGGGGCGAGGAGCAGTTCTTC. It codes for CASSETGEGGEEQFF.

This clonotype showed up just once. The chain recombines TRBV27 with TRBJ2-7, with 7 nucleotides matching TRBD1. After removal of 6 bases from V and 2 bases from J, the junction contained 7 bases not matched to a gene. CDR3 length equals 14 residues. Looked up from germline, CDR1 is MNHEY and CDR2 is SMNVEV (reference sequence). DNA of the CDR3: TGTGCCAGCAGGATCTACAGGGGCCCCTACGAGCAGTACTTC. Translated, it gives CASRIYRGPYEQYF.

CDR3 DNA sequence: TGTGCCAGCAGCGGGACGGGCAGAAGCTACGAGCAGTACTTC. Translated, it gives CASSGTGRSYEQYF. V and J are TRBV9 and TRBJ2-7, with unresolved D. Trimming took off 3 bases at V and 3 bases at J, with 13 bases between the two ends. Germline assignment: CDR1 SGDLS and CDR2 YYNGEE. The CDR3 loop spans 14 amino acids.

The chain has TRBV7-9 and TRBJ1-5; a weak D match, TRBD1 (5 bases). CDR1 and CDR2 (germline): SEHNR, FQNEAQ (reference sequence). Trimming cost V 5 bases and J 0 bases, with 11 bases left between them. This CDR3 region has 15 residues. In nucleotides, the CDR3 is TGTGCCAGCAGCCGAGGACAAAGTAGCAATCAGCCCCAGCATTTT. It specifies CASSRGQSSNQPQHF.

This chain links TRBV4-1 with TRBJ2-7; D is perhaps TRBD1 or TRBD2 (5 bases each). The CDR3 spans 16 residues. Germline V CDR1 and CDR2: MGHRA, YSYEKL. Trimming shortened V by 0 bases and J by 3 bases, and 15 bases separated the two germline ends. The CDR3 region has the DNA TGCGCCAGCAGCCAAGACGGGACCTTAGGGTTCTACGAGCAGTACTTC. As protein: CASSQDGTLGFYEQYF.

The rearrangement uses TRBV7-9 and TRBJ1-5; TRBD1 matches 12 bases. The junction had 3 bases not matched to a gene; V was cut back by 5 bases and J by 7 bases. CDR1 and CDR2 (germline): SEHNR, FQNEAQ (reference sequence). This CDR3 is built from 14 residues. DNA for the CDR3: TGTGCCAGCAGCGGGACAGGGGGCGGGCAGCCCCAGCATTTT. It yields the protein CASSGTGGGQPQHF.

The chain recombines TRBV28 with TRBJ2-2, with 9 positions matching TRBD2. The CDR3 length is 15 residues. CDR1 and CDR2 (germline): MDHEN, SYDVKM. Germline trimming cut 6 bases from V and 3 bases from J; bases unmatched to any gene: 5. The CDR3 sequence is CASSQTSGYTGELFF. The CDR3 DNA reads TGTGCCAGCAGCCAAACTAGCGGGTACACCGGGGAGCTGTTTTTT.

The chain carries TRBV7-9 and TRBJ2-7; D gene uncertain. Germline V gives CDR1 SEHNR, CDR2 FQNEAQ (reference sequence). V lost 5 bases and J 2 bases, leaving 10 bases between the germline ends. This CDR3 has 13 amino acids. The CDR3 loop reads CASSASDTYEQYF. The CDR3 DNA follows: TGTGCCAGCAGCGCCTCGGATACCTACGAGCAGTACTTC.

This chain uses TRBV12-3 or TRBV12-4 with TRBJ2-7; D may be TRBD1 (5 bases). V dropped 3 bases and J dropped 3 bases, with 9 bases sitting between them. This CDR3 region has 13 residues. The CDR3 DNA follows: TGTGCCAGCAGTTTCGACAGCGACTACGAGCAGTACTTC. Its translation: CASSFDSDYEQYF.

This clonotype was observed once. The chain recombines TRBV28 with TRBJ1-1; weak D call: TRBD1 (6 bases). This CDR3 region has 16 residues. The germline V gene has CDR1 MDHEN and CDR2 SYDVKM. Trimming took 7 bases from V and 4 from J, leaving 22 bases between them. DNA for the CDR3: TGTGCCAGCACCTTGGTTGAGGCCACAGGGCCCACTGAAGCTTTCTTT. Translating it yields CASTLVEATGPTEAFF. Together with reference TRBV28 and TRBJ1-1, the CDR3 gives the full variable domain: DVKVTQSSRYLVKRTGEKVFLECVQDMDHENMFWYRQDPGLGLRLIYFSYDVKMKEKGDIPEGYSVSREKKERFSLILESASTNQTSMYLCASTLVEATGPTEAFFGQGTRLTVV.

The rearrangement joins TRBV12-3 or TRBV12-4 to TRBJ2-1; 15 positions agree with TRBD2. This CDR3 has 14 residues. V was clipped by 8 bases and J by 8 bases; unmatched bases: 4. The CDR3 DNA follows: TGTGCCAGCGTGGGACTAGCGGGGGGTTATGAGCAGTTCTTC. It specifies CASVGLAGGYEQFF.

The genes are TRBV27 and TRBJ2-1; the D is unclear. The CDR3 has 16 amino acids. Germline values: CDR1 MNHEY, CDR2 SMNVEV (reference sequence). V shed 1 base and J shed 8 bases, with 18 bases lying between them. In DNA form, the CDR3 reads TGTGCCAGCAGTTTATACCCAGGAAGGACCGTCCATGAGCAGTTCTTC. It is translated as CASSLYPGRTVHEQFF.

This clonotype was counted only a few times. The genes are TRBV29-1 and TRBJ2-7, with TRBD1 matching over 9 bases. The junction had 7 bases not matched to a gene; V was cut back by 7 bases and J by 0 bases. The CDR3 is 14 residues long. Germline-derived CDR1 and CDR2 are SQVTM and ANQGSEA. CDR3 nucleotides: TGCAGCGGCGTGCCGGGACAGGGCTCCTACGAGCAGTACTTC. It is translated as CSGVPGQGSYEQYF.